These 2 T cell receptor beta chains were all obtained from the same sample, sequenced in a study of regulatory T cells in long-lasting Graves disease. Time point meaning: persistent/refractory GD, antithyroid drugs over 5 years with positive TRAb. Extracted PBMC RNA gave rise to the TCR library. Researchers made TCR beta libraries by using iRepertoire HTBI primers and running Arm-PCR on CDR3 regions. A single record per CDR3 protein comes from TCRdb applying MiXCR to the multiplex PCR reads. The table records about 340,000 distinct CDR3 sequences, about 19% of them present only once. The sequenced sample was peripheral blood mononuclear cells (PBMCs), obtained when the disease was refractory, from a patient treated with antithyroid drugs. Every receptor here comes from a female donor with Graves disease.

In its sample, this clonotype was seen many times. The CDR3 is CASRRDLPGDGYTF. The CDR3 DNA reads TGTGCCAGCAGAAGGGACCTACCAGGGGACGGCTACACCTTC. V gene TRBV27 combines with J gene TRBJ1-2; the D gene is possibly TRBD1 (6 bases). The V gene's germline CDR1 is MNHEY and CDR2 SMNVEV (reference sequence). Trimming took 6 bases from V and 8 from J, leaving 19 bases between them. This CDR3 is 14 amino acids long.

This clonotype was counted at least ten times. This sequence joins TRBV3-1 and TRBJ1-5, with TRBD1 identical over 10 bases. V lost 0 bases to trimming and J lost 5 bases; unmatched junction nucleotides: 7. The CDR3 spans 17 residues. Germline V gene data show CDR1 as LGHDT and CDR2 as YNNKEL (reference sequence). DNA of the CDR3: TGTGCCAGCAGCCAAGAAGCCGGGACAGGGGCCGATCAGCCCCAGCATTTT. Translated, it gives CASSQEAGTGADQPQHF. Variable domain in full (rest from reference TRBV3-1 and TRBJ1-5): DTAVSQTPKYLVTQMGNDKSIKCEQNLGHDTMYWYKQDSKKFLKIMFSYNNKELIINETVPNRFSPKSPDKAHLNLHINSLELGDSAVYFCASSQEAGTGADQPQHFGDGTRLSIL.